This section outlines one T cell receptor (beta chain) sequence together with its context. TCRdb analysed the RT-PCR reads with MiXCR anew, one entry per CDR3 protein. The table includes about 700,000 distinct CDR3 sequences, approximately 15% detected once. The length of the CDR3 is 18 residues. Between the trimmed V and J ends, which lost 2 bases and 7 bases, there was a span of 24 bases. Germline V gene data show CDR1 as MNHNY and CDR2 as SVGAGI (reference sequence). The chain joins TRBV6-6 to TRBJ1-5, with D perhaps matching TRBD1 (6 bases). The receptor's source is a female donor in good health, serving as a healthy control. Material for sequencing was memory CD4+ T cells from blood. In nucleotides, the CDR3 is TGTGCCAGCAGTTACACAAGACAGGCGGGCCTAAAGAAACAGCCCCAGCATTTT. This sequence encodes CASSYTRQAGLKKQPQHF.